This T cell receptor (beta chain) was sequenced in a study of blood T cells in healthy people across ages. A sample-barcoded 5' primer and a J-beta primer mix were used in a second PCR of about 7 to 12 cycles. A single record per CDR3 protein comes from TCRdb applying MiXCR to the 5' RACE reads. This table holds some 760,000 distinct CDR3 sequences, 20% to 25% found once. This clonotype was recorded a few times. Germline CDR1 is SQVTM and CDR2 is ANQGSEA. Trimming removed 5 bases from V and 0 bases from J, with 10 bases in between. This CDR3 is built from 14 residues. These data also featured in a second study, about T cells of mothers and their children.

The TCR originated in a boy under 18 in good health. V is TRBV29-1 and J is TRBJ2-2; D is possibly TRBD1 (5 bases). The specimen sequenced was blood. DNA of the CDR3: TGCAGCGTTCTTGGGGCCTCGAACACCGGGGAGCTGTTTTTT. This gives the protein CSVLGASNTGELFF.